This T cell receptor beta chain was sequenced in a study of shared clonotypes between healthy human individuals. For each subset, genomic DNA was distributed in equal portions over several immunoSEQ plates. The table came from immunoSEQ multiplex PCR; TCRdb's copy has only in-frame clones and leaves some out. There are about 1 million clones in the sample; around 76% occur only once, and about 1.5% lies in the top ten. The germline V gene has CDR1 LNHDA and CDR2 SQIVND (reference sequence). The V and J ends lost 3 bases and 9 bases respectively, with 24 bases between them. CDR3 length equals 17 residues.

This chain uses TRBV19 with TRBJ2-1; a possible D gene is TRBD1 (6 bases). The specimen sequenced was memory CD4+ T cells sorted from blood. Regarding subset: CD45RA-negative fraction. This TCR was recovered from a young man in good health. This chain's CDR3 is CASSIGFGRTDDSEQFF. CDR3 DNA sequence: TGTGCCAGTAGTATCGGGTTTGGTAGGACAGATGATAGTGAGCAGTTCTTC.